This T cell receptor (beta chain) was recorded in a study of T cell changes during pregnancy in multiple sclerosis (dated by TCRdb to between 2017 and 2020). A note on the overall study: The study looked at changes in the T cell repertoire across pregnancy in women with multiple sclerosis.

To note about this clone: There is no known antigen for this receptor. Base quality data are lacking; no much larger clone is found one base away.

Taken from cysteine to phenylalanine, the CDR3 has 12 residues. Left in the record is the CDR3 DNA by itself, 36 bases read in frame from the first base. In the germline V gene (reference sequence), CDR1 corresponds to SGHKS and CDR2 to YYEKEE. The germline ends are 11 bases apart after V is trimmed by 2 bases and J by 10 bases. Library method: the immunoSEQ multiplex PCR assay. Sourced from immuneACCESS, this table was stored by TCRdb with only in-frame sequences that have V and J called. A share of the clones is absent; for the studies checked, an unresolved V gene accounts for under half, and the remainder has no known explanation. Across this sample there are 30,000 to 45,000 clones, with 85% to 95% seen only once. 1.2% of the sample is taken by the ten largest.

This clonotype was obtained from a female donor with multiple sclerosis, enrolled in a pregnancy study. The sequenced material came from PBMCs (not recorded whether the cells were cultured). Recombination linked TRBV5-5 to TRBJ2-3, with TRBD2 tentatively as D gene (5 bases match). The base sequence is TGTGCCAGCAGCTTTGACTATGGGGCGCAGTATTTT. It specifies CASSFDYGAQYF. Reference TRBV5-5 and TRBJ2-3 proteins supply the regions before and after the CDR3; the full variable domain is: DAGVTQSPTHLIKTRGQQVTLRCSPISGHKSVSWYQQVLGQGPQFIFQYYEKEERGRGNFPDRFSARQFPNYSSELNVNALLLGDSALYLCASSFDYGAQYFGPGTRLTVL.